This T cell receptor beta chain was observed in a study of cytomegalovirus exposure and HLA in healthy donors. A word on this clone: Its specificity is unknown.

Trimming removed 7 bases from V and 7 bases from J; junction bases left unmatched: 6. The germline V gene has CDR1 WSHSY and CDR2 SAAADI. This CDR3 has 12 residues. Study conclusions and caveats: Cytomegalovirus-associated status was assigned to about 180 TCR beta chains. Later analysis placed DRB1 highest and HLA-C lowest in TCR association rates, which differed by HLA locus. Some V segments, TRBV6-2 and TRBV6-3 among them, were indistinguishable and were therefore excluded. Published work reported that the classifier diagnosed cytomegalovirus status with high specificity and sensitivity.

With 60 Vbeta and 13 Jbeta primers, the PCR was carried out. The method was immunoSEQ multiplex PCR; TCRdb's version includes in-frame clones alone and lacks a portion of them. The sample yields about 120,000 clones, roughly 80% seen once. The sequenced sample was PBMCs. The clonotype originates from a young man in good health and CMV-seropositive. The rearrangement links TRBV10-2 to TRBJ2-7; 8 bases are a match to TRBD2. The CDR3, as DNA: TGCGCCAGCAAACAGGGCGGGGGGGAGCAGTACTTC. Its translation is CASKQGGGEQYF.